This TCR beta chain was obtained from a study of blood T cell repertoires in COVID-19. As for the study in general: Whether acute or convalescent, the COVID-19 samples came from the United States, Italy and Spain.

Germline CDR1 SGHTA, CDR2 FQGTGA. There are 16 residues in the CDR3. With V trimmed by 5 bases and J by 9 bases, 14 bases remained unmatched. In the original processing: Amplifying reference gene primers gave estimates of nucleated cell counts. Assay used: immunoSEQ multiplex PCR; TCRdb lists only in-frame clones, some missing. V and J calls and clone size are those listed in that table; D and trimming were worked out from the DNA. The sample lists over 60,000 clones; 89% were seen once. V and J are TRBV7-3 and TRBJ2-1; TRBD2 matches 9 bases. This sequence originates from a man aged 80 or over with acute or convalescent COVID-19. The sequencing sample was made of peripheral blood. CDR3 in amino acids: CASSVNAAGGPGEQFF. The CDR3 region has the DNA TGTGCCAGCAGCGTAAACGCGGCGGGAGGGCCTGGTGAGCAGTTCTTC.